This TCR beta chain was captured by sequencing in a study of blood T cell repertoires in COVID-19. For the study at large: From the United States, Italy and Spain came samples of acute and convalescent COVID-19.

Some clones are missing from TCRdb's copy, which holds only in-frame ones; the method was immunoSEQ multiplex PCR. The sample has around 130,000 clones, approximately 80% seen once. This clone came up many times. The J segment lost 7 bases and the V segment lost 6 bases, leaving 6 bases of the junction unmatched. CDR3 length: 13 residues. Germline V gene sequence: CDR1 SNHLY, CDR2 FYNNEI. The clonotype comes from a human donor in a cohort sampled during active COVID-19. The sample comprised peripheral blood. The V and J genes are TRBV2 and TRBJ2-1; 7 bases align to TRBD2. The CDR3 coding sequence is TGTGCCAGCAGGGAGGCGGGAGTGAATGAGCAGTTCTTC. Protein: CASREAGVNEQFF.